This T cell receptor (beta chain) was captured in a study of radiation and T cells in renal cell carcinoma. As for the study in general: Nephrectomy followed 15 Gy stereotactic body radiation by 4 weeks.

With regard to this clone: Its antigen is undetermined.

This sample's time point: baseline pretreatment blood. Treatment reported: 15 Gy SBRT to primary tumor, nephrectomy 4 weeks later. Clear cell pathology was present in this patient's renal cell carcinoma. Study-level results: No pretreatment tumor biopsies were available for baseline clonotypes.

Clones were sequenced by immunoSEQ multiplex PCR, and TCRdb holds only the in-frame ones, with some missing. Here the sample spans 70,000 to 95,000 clones, 65% to 85% being singletons. The receptor was derived from a man aged 55 to 69 with renal cell carcinoma. The material was blood, obtained from a patient whose treatment included radiotherapy and nephrectomy.

The DNA of the CDR3 is TGTGCCAGCTTGAGAGAGGGACTAGCGGGACGGGGTGAGCAGTTCTTC. Protein sequence: CASLREGLAGRGEQFF. This rearrangement joins TRBV6-6 to TRBJ2-1; 13 bases agree with TRBD2. The CDR3 is 16 residues long. V was clipped by 8 bases and J by 9 bases; unmatched bases: 13. Germline V gene lookup returns CDR1 MNHNY and CDR2 SVGAGI (reference sequence).